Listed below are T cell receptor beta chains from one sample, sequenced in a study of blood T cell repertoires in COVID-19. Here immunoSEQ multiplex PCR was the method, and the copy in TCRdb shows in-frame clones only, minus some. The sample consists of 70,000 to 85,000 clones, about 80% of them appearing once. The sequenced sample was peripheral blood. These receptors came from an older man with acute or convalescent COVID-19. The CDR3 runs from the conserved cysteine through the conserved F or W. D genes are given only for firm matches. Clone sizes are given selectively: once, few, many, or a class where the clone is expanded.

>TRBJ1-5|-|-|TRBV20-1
CSASRQNQPQHF
TGCAGTGCTAGTCGACAGAATCAGCCCCAGCATTTT
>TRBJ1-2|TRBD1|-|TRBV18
CASSPRNDRDYYGYTF
TGTGCCAGCTCACCAAGGAACGACAGGGACTACTATGGCTACACCTTC
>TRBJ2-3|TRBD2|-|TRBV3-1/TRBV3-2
CASSQEVAGGRDTQYF
TGTGCCAGCAGCCAAGAGGTGGCGGGGGGGCGAGATACGCAGTATTTT
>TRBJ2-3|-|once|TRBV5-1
CASRVSSGPTDTQYF
TGCGCCAGCCGAGTTAGTAGCGGACCCACAGATACGCAGTATTTT
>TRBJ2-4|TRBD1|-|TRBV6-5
CASSYGQGALKNIQYF
TGTGCCAGCAGTTACGGACAGGGGGCCTTAAAAAACATTCAGTACTTC
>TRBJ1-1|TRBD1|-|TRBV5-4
CASSLAATGGTEAFF
TGTGCCAGCAGCTTGGCCGCGACAGGGGGCACTGAAGCTTTCTTT
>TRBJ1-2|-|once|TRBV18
CASSLIGLTAYGYTF
TGTGCCAGCTCACTAATAGGATTGACAGCCTATGGCTACACCTTC
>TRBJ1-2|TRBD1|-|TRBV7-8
CASSPTGQGFGYTF
TGTGCCAGCAGCCCCACTGGACAGGGCTTTGGCTACACCTTC
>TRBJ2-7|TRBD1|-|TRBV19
CASSSNGQGARSEQYF
TGTGCCAGTAGTAGTAACGGACAGGGGGCTCGAAGCGAGCAGTACTTC
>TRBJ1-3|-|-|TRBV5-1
CASSSDSGNTIYF
TGCGCCAGCAGCTCGGACAGTGGAAACACCATATATTTT
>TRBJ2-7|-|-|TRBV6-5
CASSYSAGFGGYEQYF
TGTGCCAGCAGTTACTCTGCAGGGTTCGGGGGCTACGAGCAGTACTTC
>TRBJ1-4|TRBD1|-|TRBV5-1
CASSSTPGQGNEKLFF
TGCGCCAGCAGCTCAACCCCAGGACAGGGTAATGAAAAACTGTTTTTT
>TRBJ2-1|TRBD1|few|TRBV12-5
CASGLDRGWTNEQFF
TGTGCTAGTGGCCTTGACAGGGGGTGGACCAATGAGCAGTTCTTC
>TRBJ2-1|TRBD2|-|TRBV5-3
CARSLSGGSYNEQFF
TGTGCCAGAAGCTTGTCGGGGGGTTCCTACAATGAGCAGTTCTTC
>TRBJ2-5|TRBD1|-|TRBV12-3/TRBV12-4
CASSLDRKTQYF
TGTGCCAGCAGTTTGGACAGGAAGACCCAGTACTTC
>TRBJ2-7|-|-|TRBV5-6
CASSGGIPKISYEQYF
TGTGCCAGCAGCGGAGGGATTCCGAAGATATCCTACGAGCAGTACTTC
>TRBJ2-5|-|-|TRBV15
CATSRDRGRETQYF
TGTGCCACCAGCAGAGACAGGGGTCGTGAGACCCAGTACTTC
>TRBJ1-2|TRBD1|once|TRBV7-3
CASSSDRGDGYTF
TGTGCCAGCAGCTCGGACAGGGGTGATGGCTACACCTTC
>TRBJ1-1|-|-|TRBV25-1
CASSEEGRNTEAFF
TGTGCCAGCAGTGAAGAGGGAAGGAACACTGAAGCTTTCTTT
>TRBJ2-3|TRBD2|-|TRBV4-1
CASSPPRSGGSTDTQYF
TGCGCCAGCAGCCCCCCCCGGAGCGGGGGGTCCACAGATACGCAGTATTTT
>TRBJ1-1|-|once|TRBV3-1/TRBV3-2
CASSQDYSGQAEAFF
TGTGCCAGCAGCCAAGATTACTCAGGCCAAGCTGAAGCTTTCTTT
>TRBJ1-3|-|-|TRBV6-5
CASREEFGGNTIYF
TGTGCCAGCAGAGAGGAGTTCGGTGGAAACACCATATATTTT
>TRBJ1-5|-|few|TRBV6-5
CASSQQENQPQHF
TGTGCCAGCAGCCAACAGGAGAATCAGCCCCAGCATTTT
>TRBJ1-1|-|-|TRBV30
CAWDSTNTEAFF
TGTGCCTGGGACAGTACGAACACTGAAGCTTTCTTT
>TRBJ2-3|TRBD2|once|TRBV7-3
CASSSGLAGGGSTDTQYF
TGTGCCAGCAGCTCGGGACTAGCAGGAGGAGGGAGCACAGATACGCAGTATTTT
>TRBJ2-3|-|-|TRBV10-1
CATRDSLSTDTQYF
TGCGCCACCCGGGACTCACTTAGCACAGATACGCAGTATTTT
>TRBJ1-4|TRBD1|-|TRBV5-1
CASSLSDRGREEKLFF
TGCGCCAGCAGCTTGTCTGACAGGGGGCGCGAGGAAAAACTGTTTTTT
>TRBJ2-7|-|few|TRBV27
CASSSRTVLGEQYF
TGTGCCAGCAGTTCTAGGACAGTTCTGGGAGAGCAGTACTTC
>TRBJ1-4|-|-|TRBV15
CATSSSTGTEKLFF
TGTGCCACCAGCAGCTCAACCGGGACAGAAAAACTGTTTTTT
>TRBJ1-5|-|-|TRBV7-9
CASTLGGDQPQHF
TGTGCCAGTACCCTGGGGGGAGATCAGCCCCAGCATTTT
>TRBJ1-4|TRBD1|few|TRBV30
CAWTYGDRGEKLFF
TGTGCCTGGACCTATGGGGACAGGGGTGAAAAACTGTTTTTT
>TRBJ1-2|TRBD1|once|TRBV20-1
CSALDRDGYTF
TGCAGTGCCCTAGACAGGGATGGCTACACCTTC
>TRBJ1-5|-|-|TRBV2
CASSGSQNNQPQHF
TGTGCCAGCAGTGGTTCTCAGAACAATCAGCCCCAGCATTTT
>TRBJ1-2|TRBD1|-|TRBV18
CASSPRGQETYGYTF
TGTGCCAGCTCACCAAGGGGACAGGAGACCTATGGCTACACCTTC
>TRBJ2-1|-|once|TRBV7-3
CASSPRADVVLRANEQFF
TGTGCCAGCAGCCCCAGGGCTGATGTAGTTTTAAGGGCCAATGAGCAGTTCTTC